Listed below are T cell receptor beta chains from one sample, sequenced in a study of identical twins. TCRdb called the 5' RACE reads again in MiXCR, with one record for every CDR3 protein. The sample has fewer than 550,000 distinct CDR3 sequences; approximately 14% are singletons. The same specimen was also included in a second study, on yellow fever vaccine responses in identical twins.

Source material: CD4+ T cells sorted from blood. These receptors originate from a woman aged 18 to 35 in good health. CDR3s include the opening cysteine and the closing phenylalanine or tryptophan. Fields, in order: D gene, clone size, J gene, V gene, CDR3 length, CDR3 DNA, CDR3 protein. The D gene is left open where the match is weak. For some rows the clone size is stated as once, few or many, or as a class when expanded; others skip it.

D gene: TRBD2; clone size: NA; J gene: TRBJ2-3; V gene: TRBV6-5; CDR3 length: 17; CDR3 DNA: TGTGCCAGCAGTTACTCGAGGCTAGCGGGGGCCACAGATACGCAGTATTTT; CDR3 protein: CASSYSRLAGATDTQYF
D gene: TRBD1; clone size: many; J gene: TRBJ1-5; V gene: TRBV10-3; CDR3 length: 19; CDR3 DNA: TGTGCCATCAGTGAGTCCGGTCCGGGACAGGGATTGGGCAATCAGCCCCAGCATTTT; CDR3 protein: CAISESGPGQGLGNQPQHF
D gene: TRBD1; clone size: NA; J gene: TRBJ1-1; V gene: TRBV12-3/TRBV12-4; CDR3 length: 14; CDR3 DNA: TGTGCCAGCAGGGTGGACAGGGGATACACTGAAGCTTTCTTT; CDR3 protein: CASRVDRGYTEAFF
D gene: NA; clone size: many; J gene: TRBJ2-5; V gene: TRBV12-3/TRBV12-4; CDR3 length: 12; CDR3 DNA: TGTGCCAGCAGTTTAGCGAGTAAGACCCAGTACTTC; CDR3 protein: CASSLASKTQYF
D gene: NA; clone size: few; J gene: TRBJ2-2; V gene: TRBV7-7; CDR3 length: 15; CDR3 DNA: TGTGCCAGCAGCTCAGGGGGGGCCCCAGTCGGGGAGCTGTTTTTT; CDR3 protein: CASSSGGAPVGELFF
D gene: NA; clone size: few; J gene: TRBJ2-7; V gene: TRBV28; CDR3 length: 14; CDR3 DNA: TGTGCCAGCACCGCTCGCCCAGAAACCTACGAGCAGTACTTC; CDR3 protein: CASTARPETYEQYF
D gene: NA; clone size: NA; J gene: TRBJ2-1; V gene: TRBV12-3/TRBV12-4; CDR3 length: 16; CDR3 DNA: TGTGCCAGCAGTTTTGGGGTTACCGCCGGCCGCAATGAGCAGTTCTTC; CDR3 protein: CASSFGVTAGRNEQFF
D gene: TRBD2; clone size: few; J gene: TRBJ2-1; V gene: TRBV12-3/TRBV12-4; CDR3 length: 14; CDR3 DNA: TGTGCCAGCAATATAGCGGGAGGGTTTAATGAGCAGTTCTTC; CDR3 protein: CASNIAGGFNEQFF
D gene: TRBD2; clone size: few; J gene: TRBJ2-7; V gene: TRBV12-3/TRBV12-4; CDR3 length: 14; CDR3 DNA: TGTGCCAGCAGGGGGACTAGCGGGAGTTTCGAGCAGTACTTC; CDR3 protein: CASRGTSGSFEQYF
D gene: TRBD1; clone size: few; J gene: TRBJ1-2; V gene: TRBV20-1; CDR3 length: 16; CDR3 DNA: TGCAGTGCTCCTATCCGGGACAGGCTTACCAACTATGGCTACACCTTC; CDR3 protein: CSAPIRDRLTNYGYTF
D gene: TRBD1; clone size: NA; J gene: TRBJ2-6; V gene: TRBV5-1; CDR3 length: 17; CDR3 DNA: TGCGCCAGCAGCACTTTGACAGGGCTCTCTGGGGCCAACGTCCTGACTTTC; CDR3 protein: CASSTLTGLSGANVLTF
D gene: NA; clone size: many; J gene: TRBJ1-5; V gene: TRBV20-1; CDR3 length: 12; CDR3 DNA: TGCAGTGCCAGGAAAGAAAATCAGCCCCAGCATTTT; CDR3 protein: CSARKENQPQHF
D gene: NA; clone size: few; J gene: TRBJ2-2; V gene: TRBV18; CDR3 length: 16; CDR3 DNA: TGTGCCAGCTCGCCGCCCAGCGTATCGAACACCGGGGAGCTGTTTTTT; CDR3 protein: CASSPPSVSNTGELFF
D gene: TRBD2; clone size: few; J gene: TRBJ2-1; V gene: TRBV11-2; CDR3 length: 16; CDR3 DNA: TGTGCCAGCAGTTGGAGACTAGCGGAGGCCTACAATGAGCAGTTCTTC; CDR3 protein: CASSWRLAEAYNEQFF
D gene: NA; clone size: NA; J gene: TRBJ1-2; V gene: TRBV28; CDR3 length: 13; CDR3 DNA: TGTGCCAGCAGTTACAGGATTAACTATGGCTACACCTTC; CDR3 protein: CASSYRINYGYTF
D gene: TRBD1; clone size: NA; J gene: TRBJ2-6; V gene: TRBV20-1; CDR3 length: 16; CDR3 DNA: TGCAGTGCTAGCCTTGGGCAGGGGGCTGGGGCCAACGTCCTGACTTTC; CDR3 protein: CSASLGQGAGANVLTF
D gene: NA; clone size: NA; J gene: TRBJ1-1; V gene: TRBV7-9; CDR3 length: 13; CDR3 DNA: TGTGCCAGCAGAGGGCGGGGAAACACTGAAGCTTTCTTT; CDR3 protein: CASRGRGNTEAFF
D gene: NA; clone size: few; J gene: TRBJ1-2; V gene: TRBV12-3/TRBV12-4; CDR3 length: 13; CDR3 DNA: TGTGCCAGCATCTCCTCGGGGGGGCTTGGCTACACCTTC; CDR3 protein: CASISSGGLGYTF
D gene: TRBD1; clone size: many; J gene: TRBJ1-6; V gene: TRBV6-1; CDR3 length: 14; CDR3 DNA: TGTGCCAGCAGCCGGACAGGGGATAATTCACCCCTCCACTTT; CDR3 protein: CASSRTGDNSPLHF
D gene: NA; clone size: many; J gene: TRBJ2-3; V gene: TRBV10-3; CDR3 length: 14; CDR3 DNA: TGTGCCATCATGCAGGGCCCCAGCACAGATACGCAGTATTTT; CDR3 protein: CAIMQGPSTDTQYF
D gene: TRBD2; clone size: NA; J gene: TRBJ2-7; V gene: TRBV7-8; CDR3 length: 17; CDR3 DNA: TGTGCCAGCAGCTTACCCCTATCCCGACTAGCGGACTACGAGCAGTACTTC; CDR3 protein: CASSLPLSRLADYEQYF
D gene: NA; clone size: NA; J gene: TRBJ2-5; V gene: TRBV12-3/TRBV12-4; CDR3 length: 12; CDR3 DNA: TGTGCCAGCATAGGGGGGTCGGAGACCCAGTACTTC; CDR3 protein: CASIGGSETQYF
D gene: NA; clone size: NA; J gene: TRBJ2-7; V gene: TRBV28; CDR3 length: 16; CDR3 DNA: TGTGCCAGCAGTTTGATGATAGGGACATCTTCATACGAGCAGTACTTC; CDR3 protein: CASSLMIGTSSYEQYF
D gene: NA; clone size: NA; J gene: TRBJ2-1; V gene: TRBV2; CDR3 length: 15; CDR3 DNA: TGTGCCAGCAGTGAGAGTAGGGTCTTCTACAATGAGCAGTTCTTC; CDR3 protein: CASSESRVFYNEQFF
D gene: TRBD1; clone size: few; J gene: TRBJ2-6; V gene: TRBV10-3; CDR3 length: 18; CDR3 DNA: TGTGCCATCAGTGTACCGGGACAGGGCAACTCTGGGGCCAACGTCCTGACTTTC; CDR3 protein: CAISVPGQGNSGANVLTF
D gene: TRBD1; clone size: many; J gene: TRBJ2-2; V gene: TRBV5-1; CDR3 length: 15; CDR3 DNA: TGCGCCAGCAGCGAGGGACAGGCGAACACCGGGGAGCTGTTTTTT; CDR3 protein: CASSEGQANTGELFF
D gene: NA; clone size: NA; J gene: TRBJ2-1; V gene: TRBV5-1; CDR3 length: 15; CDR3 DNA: TGCGCCAGCAGCTTCGGGGAAAGCTCCTACAATGAGCAGTTCTTC; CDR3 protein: CASSFGESSYNEQFF
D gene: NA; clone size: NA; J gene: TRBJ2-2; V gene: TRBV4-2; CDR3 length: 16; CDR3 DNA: TGTGCCAGCAGCCAAGTAGAACAGGGAGGCACCGGGGAGCTGTTTTTT; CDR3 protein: CASSQVEQGGTGELFF
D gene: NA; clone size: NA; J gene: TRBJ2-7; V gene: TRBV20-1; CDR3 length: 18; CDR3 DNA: TGCAGTGCTAGTTCATGGGTCGCGGGGAGTGGGTTGGTGTACGAGCAGTACTTC; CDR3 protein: CSASSWVAGSGLVYEQYF
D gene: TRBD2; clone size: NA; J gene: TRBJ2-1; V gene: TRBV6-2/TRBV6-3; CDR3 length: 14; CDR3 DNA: TGTGCCAGCAGTTACGGCGGGGGGTCCAATGAGCAGTTCTTC; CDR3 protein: CASSYGGGSNEQFF
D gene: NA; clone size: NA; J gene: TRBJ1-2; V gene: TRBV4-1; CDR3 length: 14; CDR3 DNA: TGCGCCAGCAGCCGCAGCGACAGATACTATGGCTACACCTTC; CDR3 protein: CASSRSDRYYGYTF
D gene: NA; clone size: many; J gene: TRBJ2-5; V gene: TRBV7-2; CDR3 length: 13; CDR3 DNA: TGTGCCAGCAGCTCACGAGTCCAAGAGACCCAGTACTTC; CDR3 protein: CASSSRVQETQYF
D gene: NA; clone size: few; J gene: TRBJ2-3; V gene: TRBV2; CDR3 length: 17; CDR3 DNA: TGTGCCAGCAGTGAACGATTTGGCCAGCTAACCACAGATACGCAGTATTTT; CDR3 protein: CASSERFGQLTTDTQYF